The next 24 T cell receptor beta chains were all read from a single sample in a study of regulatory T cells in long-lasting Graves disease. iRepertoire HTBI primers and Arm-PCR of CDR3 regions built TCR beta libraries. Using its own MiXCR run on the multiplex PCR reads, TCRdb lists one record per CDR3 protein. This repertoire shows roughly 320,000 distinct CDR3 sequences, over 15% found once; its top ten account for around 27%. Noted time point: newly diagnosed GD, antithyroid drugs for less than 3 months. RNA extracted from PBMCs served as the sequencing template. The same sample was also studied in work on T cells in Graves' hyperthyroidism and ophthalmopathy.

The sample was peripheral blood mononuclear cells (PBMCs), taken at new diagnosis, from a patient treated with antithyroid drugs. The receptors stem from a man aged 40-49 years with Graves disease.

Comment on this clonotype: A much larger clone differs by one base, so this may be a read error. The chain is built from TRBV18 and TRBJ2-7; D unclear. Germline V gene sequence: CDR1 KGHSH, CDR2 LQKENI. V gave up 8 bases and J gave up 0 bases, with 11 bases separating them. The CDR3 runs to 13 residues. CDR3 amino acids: CASGLEFSYEQYF. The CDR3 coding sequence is TGTGCCAGCGGTTTAGAGTTCTCCTACGAGCAGTACTTC. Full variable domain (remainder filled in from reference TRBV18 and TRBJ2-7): NAGVMQNPRHLVRRRGQEARLRCSPMKGHSHVYWYRQLPEEGLKFMVYLQKENIIDESGMPKERFSAEFPKEGPSILRIQQVVRGDSAAYFCASGLEFSYEQYFGPGTRLTVT.

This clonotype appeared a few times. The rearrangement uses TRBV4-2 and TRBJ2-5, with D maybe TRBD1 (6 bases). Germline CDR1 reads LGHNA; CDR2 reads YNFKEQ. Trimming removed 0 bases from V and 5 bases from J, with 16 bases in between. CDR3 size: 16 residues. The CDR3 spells CASSQDRGSTGETQYF. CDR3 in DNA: TGTGCCAGCAGCCAAGATAGAGGGTCCACAGGGGAGACCCAGTACTTC.

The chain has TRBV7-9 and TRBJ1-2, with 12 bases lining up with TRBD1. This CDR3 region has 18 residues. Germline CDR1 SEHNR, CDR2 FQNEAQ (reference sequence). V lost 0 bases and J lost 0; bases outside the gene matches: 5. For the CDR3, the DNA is TGTGCCAGCAGCTTAGCCCGGGACAGGGGGCCTGCTAACTATGGCTACACCTTC. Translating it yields CASSLARDRGPANYGYTF.

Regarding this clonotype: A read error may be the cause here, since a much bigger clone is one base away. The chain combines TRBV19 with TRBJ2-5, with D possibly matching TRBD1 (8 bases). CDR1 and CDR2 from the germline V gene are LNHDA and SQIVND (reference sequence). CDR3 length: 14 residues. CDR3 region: CAGSSTGGAKTQYF. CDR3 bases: TGTGCCGGTAGCAGCACAGGGGGGGCAAAGACCCAGTACTTC.

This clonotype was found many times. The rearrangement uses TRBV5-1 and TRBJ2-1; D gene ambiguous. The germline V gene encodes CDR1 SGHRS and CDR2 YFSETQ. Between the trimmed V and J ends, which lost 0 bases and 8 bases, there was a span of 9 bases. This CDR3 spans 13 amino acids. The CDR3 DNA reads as TGCGCCAGCAGCTTGGTCCTTTCATATGAGCAGTTCTTC. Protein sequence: CASSLVLSYEQFF.

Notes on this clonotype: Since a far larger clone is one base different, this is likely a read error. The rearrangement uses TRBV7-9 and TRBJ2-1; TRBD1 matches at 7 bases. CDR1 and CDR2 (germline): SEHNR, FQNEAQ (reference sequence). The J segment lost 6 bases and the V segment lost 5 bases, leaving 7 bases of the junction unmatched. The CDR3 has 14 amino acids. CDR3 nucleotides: TGTGCCAGCAGCACCCGGACAGGTTTCAATGAGCAGTTCTTC. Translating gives CASSTRTGFNEQFF.

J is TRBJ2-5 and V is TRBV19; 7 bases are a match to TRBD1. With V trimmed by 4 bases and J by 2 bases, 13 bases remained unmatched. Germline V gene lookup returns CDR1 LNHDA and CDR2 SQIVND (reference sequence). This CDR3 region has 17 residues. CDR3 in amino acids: CASSTFVGTEYQETQYF. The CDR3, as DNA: TGTGCCAGTAGTACTTTCGTTGGGACAGAATATCAAGAGACCCAGTACTTC.

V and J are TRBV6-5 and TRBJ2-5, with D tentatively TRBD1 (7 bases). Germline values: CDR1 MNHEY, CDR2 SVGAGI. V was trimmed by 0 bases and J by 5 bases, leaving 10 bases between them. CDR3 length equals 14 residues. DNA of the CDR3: TGTGCCAGCAGTTACTCGACAGGGAGGGAGACCCAGTACTTC. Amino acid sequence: CASSYSTGRETQYF.

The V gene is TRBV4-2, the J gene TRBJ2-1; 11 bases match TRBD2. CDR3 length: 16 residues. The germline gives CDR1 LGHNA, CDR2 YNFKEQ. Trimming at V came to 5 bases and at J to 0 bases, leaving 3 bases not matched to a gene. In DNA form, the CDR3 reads TGTGCCAGCAGCGTAGCGGGGGGGTCCTCCTACAATGAGCAGTTCTTC. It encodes CASSVAGGSSYNEQFF.

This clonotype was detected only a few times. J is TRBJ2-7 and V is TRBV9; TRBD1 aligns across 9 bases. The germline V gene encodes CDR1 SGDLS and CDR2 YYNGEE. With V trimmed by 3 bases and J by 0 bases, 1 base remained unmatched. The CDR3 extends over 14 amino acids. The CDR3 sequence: CASSGGQGSYEQYF. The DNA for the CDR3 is TGTGCCAGCAGCGGGGGACAGGGCTCCTACGAGCAGTACTTC.

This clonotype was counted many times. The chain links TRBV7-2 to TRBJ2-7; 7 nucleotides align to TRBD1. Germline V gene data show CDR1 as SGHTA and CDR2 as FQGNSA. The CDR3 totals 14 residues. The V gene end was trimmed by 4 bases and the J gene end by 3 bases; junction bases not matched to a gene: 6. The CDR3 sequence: CASSSDPGGYEQYF. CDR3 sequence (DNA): TGTGCCAGCAGCTCAGACCCAGGGGGCTACGAGCAGTACTTC.

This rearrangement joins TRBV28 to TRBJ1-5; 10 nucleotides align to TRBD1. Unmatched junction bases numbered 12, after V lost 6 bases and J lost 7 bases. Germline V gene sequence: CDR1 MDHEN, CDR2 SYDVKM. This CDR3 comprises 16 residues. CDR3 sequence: CASRSGTGDVGQPQHF. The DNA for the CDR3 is TGTGCCAGCAGGTCCGGGACAGGGGACGTGGGGCAGCCCCAGCATTTT.

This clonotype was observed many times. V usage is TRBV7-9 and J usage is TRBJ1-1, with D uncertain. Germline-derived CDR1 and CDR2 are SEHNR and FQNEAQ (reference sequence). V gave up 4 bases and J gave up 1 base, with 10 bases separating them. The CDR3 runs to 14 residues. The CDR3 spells CASSSRTANTEAFF. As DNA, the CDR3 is TGTGCCAGCAGCTCTAGGACGGCGAACACTGAAGCTTTCTTT.

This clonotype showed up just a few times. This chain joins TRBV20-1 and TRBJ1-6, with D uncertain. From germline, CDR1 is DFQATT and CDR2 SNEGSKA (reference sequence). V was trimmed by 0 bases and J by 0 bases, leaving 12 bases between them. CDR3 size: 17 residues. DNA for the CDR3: TGCAGTGCTAGAGAAAGTTACGGGAGCTCCTATAATTCACCCCTCCACTTT. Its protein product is CSARESYGSSYNSPLHF.

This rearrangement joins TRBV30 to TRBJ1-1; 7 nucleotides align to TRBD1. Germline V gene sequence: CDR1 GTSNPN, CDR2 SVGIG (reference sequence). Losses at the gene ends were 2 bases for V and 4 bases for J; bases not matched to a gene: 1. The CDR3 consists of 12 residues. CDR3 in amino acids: CAWSYRGTEAFF. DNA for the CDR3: TGTGCCTGGAGTTACAGGGGCACTGAAGCTTTCTTT.

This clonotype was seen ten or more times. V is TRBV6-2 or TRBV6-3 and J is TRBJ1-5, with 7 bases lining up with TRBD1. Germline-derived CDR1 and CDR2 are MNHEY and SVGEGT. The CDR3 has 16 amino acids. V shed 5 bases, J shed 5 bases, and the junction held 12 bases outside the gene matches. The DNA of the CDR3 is TGTGCCAGCAGTGAAGGACCCGCGACAGGGTATCAGCCCCAGCATTTT. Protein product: CASSEGPATGYQPQHF.

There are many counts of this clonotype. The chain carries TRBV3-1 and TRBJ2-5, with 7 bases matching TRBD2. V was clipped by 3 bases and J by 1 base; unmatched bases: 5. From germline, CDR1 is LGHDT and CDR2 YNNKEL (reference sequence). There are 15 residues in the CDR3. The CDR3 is CASSHRLALQETQYF. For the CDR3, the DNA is TGTGCCAGCAGCCACAGACTAGCTCTCCAAGAGACCCAGTACTTC.

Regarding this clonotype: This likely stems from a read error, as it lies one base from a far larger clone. CDR3 loop: CASSTSGAAGAGYEQYF. The CDR3 region has the DNA TGTGCCAGCAGTACTAGCGGGGCAGCCGGGGCCGGTTACGAGCAGTACTTC. This chain connects TRBV2 to TRBJ2-7; 10 bases match TRBD2. The CDR3 is 17 amino acids. CDR1 is SNHLY, CDR2 FYNNEI, per germline. The junction had 14 bases not matched to a gene; V was cut back by 5 bases and J by 4 bases.

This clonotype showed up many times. The CDR3 DNA follows: TGCGCCAGCAGAGCCGGGACAGCCTATGAAAAACTGTTTTTT. Its protein is CASRAGTAYEKLFF. The J gene is TRBJ1-4, the V gene TRBV5-1; 7 positions agree with TRBD1. Looked up from germline, CDR1 is SGHRS and CDR2 is YFSETQ. J gave up 6 bases and V 5 bases, and 7 bases lay outside the gene matches. The CDR3 extends over 14 amino acids.

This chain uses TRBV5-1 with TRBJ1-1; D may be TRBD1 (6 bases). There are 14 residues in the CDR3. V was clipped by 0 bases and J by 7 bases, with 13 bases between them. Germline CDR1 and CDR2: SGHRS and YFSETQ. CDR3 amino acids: CASSLEGRGFEAFF. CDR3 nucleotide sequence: TGCGCCAGCAGCTTGGAGGGCAGGGGCTTTGAAGCTTTCTTT.

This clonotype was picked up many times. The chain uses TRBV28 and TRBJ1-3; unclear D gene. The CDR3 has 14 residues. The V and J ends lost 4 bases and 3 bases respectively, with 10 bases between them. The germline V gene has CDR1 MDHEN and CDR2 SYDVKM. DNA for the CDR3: TGTGCCAGCAGTTCCGGCGGATATGGAAACACCATATATTTT. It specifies CASSSGGYGNTIYF.

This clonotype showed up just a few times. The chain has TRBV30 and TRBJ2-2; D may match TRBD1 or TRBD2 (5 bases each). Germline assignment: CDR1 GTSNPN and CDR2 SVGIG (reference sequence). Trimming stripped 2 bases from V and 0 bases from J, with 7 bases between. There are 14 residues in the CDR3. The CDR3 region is CAWSQGPNTGELFF. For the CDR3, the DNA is TGTGCCTGGAGTCAGGGACCGAACACCGGGGAGCTGTTTTTT.

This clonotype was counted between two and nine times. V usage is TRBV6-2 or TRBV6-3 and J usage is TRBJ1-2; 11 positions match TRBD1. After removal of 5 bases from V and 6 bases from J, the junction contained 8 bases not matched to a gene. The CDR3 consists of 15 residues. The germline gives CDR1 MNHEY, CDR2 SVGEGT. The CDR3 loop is CASSETGQGDNGYTF. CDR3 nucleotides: TGTGCCAGCAGTGAAACGGGACAGGGGGACAATGGCTACACCTTC.

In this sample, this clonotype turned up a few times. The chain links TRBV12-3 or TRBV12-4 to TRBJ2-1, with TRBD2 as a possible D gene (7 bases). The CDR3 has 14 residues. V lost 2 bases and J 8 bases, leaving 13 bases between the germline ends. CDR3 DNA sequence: TGTGCCAGCAGTTTATCGGGGGGCCCGGATGAGCAGTTCTTC. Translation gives CASSLSGGPDEQFF.